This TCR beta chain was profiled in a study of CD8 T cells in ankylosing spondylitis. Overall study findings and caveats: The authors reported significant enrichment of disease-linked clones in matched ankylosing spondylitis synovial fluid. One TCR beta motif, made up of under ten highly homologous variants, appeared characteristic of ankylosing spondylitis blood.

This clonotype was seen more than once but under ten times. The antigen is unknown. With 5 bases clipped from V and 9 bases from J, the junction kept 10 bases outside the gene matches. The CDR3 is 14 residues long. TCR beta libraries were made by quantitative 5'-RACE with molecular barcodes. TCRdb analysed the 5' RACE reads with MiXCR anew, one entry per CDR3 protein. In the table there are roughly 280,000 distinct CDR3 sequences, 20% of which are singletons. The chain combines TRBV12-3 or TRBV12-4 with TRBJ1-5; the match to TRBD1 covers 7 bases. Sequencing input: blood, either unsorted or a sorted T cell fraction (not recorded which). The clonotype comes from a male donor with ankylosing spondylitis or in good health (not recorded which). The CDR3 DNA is TGTGCCAGCAGTACCGGGACAGTTCAGGCGCCCCAGCATTTT. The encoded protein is CASSTGTVQAPQHF.